The 20 T cell receptor beta chains reported below all come from one sample, sequenced in a study of regulatory T cells in long-lasting Graves disease. This sample's time point: persistent/refractory GD, antithyroid drugs over 5 years with positive TRAb. Extracted PBMC RNA gave rise to the TCR library. TCR beta libraries were built with iRepertoire HTBI primers and Arm-PCR of CDR3 regions. TCRdb independently ran MiXCR on the multiplex PCR reads; one entry per CDR3 protein. The repertoire holds about 400,000 distinct CDR3 sequences, 20% to 25% seen once, with 20% to 25% in the top ten. Source: peripheral blood mononuclear cells (PBMCs), taken when the disease was refractory, from a patient treated with antithyroid drugs. These receptors all stem from a female donor with Graves disease.

The sample holds a few counts of this clonotype. V gene TRBV5-6 combines with J gene TRBJ1-6, with 7 nucleotides matching TRBD1. This CDR3 is 15 amino acids long. V lost 0 bases, J lost 5 bases, and 2 bases stayed unmatched. Germline CDR1 and CDR2: SGHDT and YYEEEE. DNA for the CDR3: TGTGCCAGCAGCTTGGTTGACAGGGATAATTCACCCCTCCACTTT. It is translated as CASSLVDRDNSPLHF. Combining the CDR3 with reference TRBV5-6 and TRBJ1-6 gives the whole variable domain DAGVTQSPTHLIKTRGQQVTLRCSPKSGHDTVSWYQQALGQGPQFIFQYYEEEERQRGNFPDRFSGHQFPNYSSELNVNALLLGDSALYLCASSLVDRDNSPLHFGNGTRLTVT.

This clonotype appeared a few times. The chain has TRBV6-1 and TRBJ2-7; TRBD1 matches 8 bases. The trim removed 6 bases at V and 5 bases at J, leaving 12 bases unmatched. CDR1 and CDR2 (germline): MNHNS, SASEGT. This CDR3 comprises 15 residues. The CDR3 sequence is CASSPSGTGVHEQYF. In nucleotides, the CDR3 is TGTGCCAGCAGCCCCTCCGGGACAGGCGTCCACGAGCAGTACTTC.

This clonotype was seen a few times. The genes are TRBV6-2 or TRBV6-3 and TRBJ1-5, with TRBD1 matching over 7 bases. Germline V gives CDR1 MNHEY, CDR2 SVGEGT. The CDR3 is made up of 16 amino acids. J lost 6 bases, V lost 0 bases, and 8 bases had no gene match. The CDR3 sequence: CASSYSWDRAPQPQHF. CDR3 DNA sequence: TGTGCCAGCAGTTACTCCTGGGACAGAGCGCCTCAGCCCCAGCATTTT.

The rearrangement uses TRBV5-6 and TRBJ2-7, with 15 positions matching TRBD2. The CDR3 consists of 19 residues. Germline lookup yields CDR1 SGHDT and CDR2 YYEEEE. After removal of 4 bases from V and 1 base from J, the junction contained 12 bases not matched to a gene. CDR3 loop: CASSPRTSGRASPSYEQYF. The CDR3 nucleotides read TGTGCCAGCAGCCCCAGGACTAGCGGGAGGGCCTCCCCTTCCTACGAGCAGTACTTC.

The chain joins TRBV27 to TRBJ2-3; TRBD2 is a possible D gene (6 bases). CDR1 and CDR2 from the germline V gene are MNHEY and SMNVEV (reference sequence). CDR3 length: 15 residues. Trimming pared 5 bases from V and 2 bases from J, leaving 14 bases between. The CDR3 region has the DNA TGTGCCAGCAGTCTCGGGACTGGATACACAGATACGCAGTATTTT. Its protein is CASSLGTGYTDTQYF.

The chain carries TRBV28 and TRBJ2-3, with 9 bases identical to TRBD1. The CDR3 is 17 amino acids. Germline assignment: CDR1 MDHEN and CDR2 SYDVKM. V was clipped by 0 bases and J by 4 bases; unmatched bases: 8. As DNA, the CDR3 is TGTGCCAGCAGTTTATGGGGGACAGGGAAGTCCGCAGATACGCAGTATTTT. This sequence encodes CASSLWGTGKSADTQYF.

This clonotype has ten or more counts. CDR3 sequence (DNA): TGTGCCAGCAGTTTGGGGCTTAGGACGGCGAATACTGAAGCTTTCTTT. As protein: CASSLGLRTANTEAFF. The rearrangement joins TRBV28 to TRBJ1-1; a weak D match, TRBD1 (5 bases). V lost 3 bases and J lost 5, with 19 bases in between. From germline, CDR1 is MDHEN and CDR2 SYDVKM. The CDR3 has 16 residues.

There are many counts of this clonotype. The rearrangement joins TRBV12-3 or TRBV12-4 to TRBJ1-5; TRBD1 aligns across 10 bases. The CDR3 extends over 16 amino acids. The V gene end was trimmed by 5 bases and the J gene end by 1 base; junction bases not matched to a gene: 5. CDR3 nucleotides: TGTGCCAGCAGTATGGGGACAGGGGCCAGCAATCAGCCCCAGCATTTT. As protein: CASSMGTGASNQPQHF.

As to this clonotype: Germline is not matched at one junction end, which may reflect a read error. The rearrangement uses TRBV7-2 and TRBJ2-7; D is ambiguous. Germline CDR1 and CDR2: SGHTA and FQGNSA. This CDR3 contains 15 residues. CDR3 amino acids: CASSQAPISSYEQYF. The CDR3 nucleotides read TGCGCCAGCAGCCAGGCACCTATATCCTCCTACGAGCAGTACTTC.

This clonotype was recorded many times. The chain is built from TRBV6-5 and TRBJ2-5, with D hard to call. The CDR3 runs to 11 residues. V dropped 2 bases and J dropped 5 bases, with 3 bases sitting between them. Per germline, CDR1 MNHEY and CDR2 SVGAGI. In DNA form, the CDR3 reads TGTGCCAGCAGTTACCCGGAGACCCAGTACTTC. It yields the protein CASSYPETQYF.

V usage is TRBV10-2 and J usage is TRBJ2-7, with D tentatively TRBD2 (7 bases). Germline values: CDR1 WSHSY, CDR2 SAAADI. V gave up 3 bases and J gave up 5 bases, with 17 bases separating them. CDR3 length: 15 residues. CDR3 bases: TGCGCCAGCAGTGAACTATACGGGGGGCCCAACGAGCAGTACTTC. Its translation is CASSELYGGPNEQYF.

In its sample, this clonotype was seen many times. The V gene is TRBV12-3 or TRBV12-4, the J gene TRBJ2-6, with D possibly matching TRBD2 (7 bases). The CDR3 has 17 amino acids. V dropped 3 bases and J dropped 1 base, with 13 bases sitting between them. This chain's CDR3 is CASSFRGATSGANVLTF. The CDR3 coding sequence is TGTGCCAGCAGTTTTCGGGGGGCTACTTCTGGGGCCAACGTCCTGACTTTC.

V usage is TRBV12-3 or TRBV12-4 and J usage is TRBJ2-7; the match to TRBD2 covers 7 bases. The CDR3 contains 14 residues. The ends lost 5 bases at V and 0 bases at J; junction bases unmatched: 4. Here the CDR3 DNA reads TGTGCCAGCAGTGGAGCGGGGAGCTCCTACGAGCAGTACTTC. This translates into CASSGAGSSYEQYF.

The chain couples TRBV7-8 to TRBJ2-6, with TRBD1 as a possible D gene (6 bases). Deletions cut 5 bases from V and 2 bases from J, with 10 bases between. This CDR3 is 15 amino acids long. CDR1 is SGHVS, CDR2 FQNEAQ, per germline. The CDR3 protein is CASSPRTAGANVLTF. The DNA for the CDR3 is TGTGCCAGCAGCCCTAGGACAGCTGGGGCCAACGTCCTGACTTTC.

Worth noting for this clonotype: A much bigger clone sits one base away, suggesting this may be a read error. The gene calls are TRBV28 and TRBJ2-7; no reliable D call. Germline V gives CDR1 MDHEN, CDR2 SYDVKM. This CDR3 spans 15 amino acids. CDR3 coding DNA: TGTGCCAGCGGGATCAGGAGCTTAATGTCCTACAAGCAGTACTTC. This gives the protein CASGIRSLMSYKQYF.

The table lists this clonotype with many counts. This rearrangement joins TRBV6-2 or TRBV6-3 to TRBJ2-7; 7 bases agree with TRBD1. Germline lookup yields CDR1 MNHEY and CDR2 SVGEGT. Germline trimming cut 5 bases from V and 6 bases from J; bases unmatched to any gene: 4. CDR3 size: 12 residues. The CDR3 DNA is TGTGCCAGCAGTCGAACAGGGGTCGAGCAGTACTTC. It is translated as CASSRTGVEQYF.

This clonotype was counted many times. The genes are TRBV3-1 and TRBJ2-7; D perhaps matches TRBD1 (6 bases). CDR3 length: 16 residues. Germline CDR1 LGHDT, CDR2 YNNKEL (reference sequence). Trimming took 2 bases from V and 5 from J, leaving 19 bases between them. The CDR3 nucleotides are TGTGCCAGCAGCCAAACCGATTTCACAGGGATTCACGAGCAGTACTTC. Translated: CASSQTDFTGIHEQYF.

A remark on this clonotype: This may stem from a read error, because a much larger clone lies one nucleotide away. The genes are TRBV7-9 and TRBJ2-7; D ambiguous. CDR1 is SEHNR, CDR2 FQNEAQ, per germline (reference sequence). CDR3 length: 12 amino acids. CDR3 amino acids: CAGSKVYHEQYF. CDR3 bases: TGTGCCGGCAGCAAGGTTTACCACGAGCAGTACTTC.

The chain carries TRBV14 and TRBJ2-1, with D tentatively TRBD2 (6 bases). V gave up 4 bases and J gave up 10 bases, with 14 bases separating them. Germline V gene lookup returns CDR1 SGHDN and CDR2 FVKESK. There are 13 residues in the CDR3. CDR3 DNA sequence: TGTGCCAGCAGCCTCAAACTTGGGGGGGAGCAGTTCTTC. The encoded protein is CASSLKLGGEQFF.

Only a few counts were recorded for this clonotype. The genes are TRBV2 and TRBJ2-3; tentatively, D is TRBD1 (6 bases). The CDR3 consists of 15 residues. CDR1 and CDR2 (germline): SNHLY, FYNNEI. Trimming removed 5 bases at V and 4 bases at J, with 16 bases between. DNA of the CDR3: TGTGCCAGCAGTCGGGACATCCCTCCCTCAGATACGCAGTATTTT. It translates to CASSRDIPPSDTQYF.